This TCR beta chain originates from a study of T cell repertoires in cytomegalovirus infection. Whole-study context: Recently identified HLA-C-restricted CMV epitopes were among the peptides used. Public TCR beta signatures marked donors with CMV infection and the matching HLA.

This clonotype occurred many times. The antigen is undetermined. Notes on the study in general: Dominant in the ex vivo response were TCR beta clonotypes restricted by HLA-C and specific for CMV. Identification of carriers of CMV plus the relevant HLA was performed using cumulative public TCR beta family frequency.

Each CDR3 protein is one row after TCRdb ran MiXCR on the reads. The sample carries approximately 1,000,000 distinct CDR3 sequences, 31% recorded once. The material sequenced was cultured CD8+ T cells from PBMCs, taken from culture after CMV antigen stimulation. The clonotype comes from a human donor in good health (CMV status not recorded). Some clones in this sample may be carry-over from other donors' samples.

The CDR3 DNA reads as TGTGCCATCAGTGAGCGCGGACAGGGGAACAATGAGCAGTTCTTC. Amino acids: CAISERGQGNNEQFF. The chain links TRBV10-3 to TRBJ2-1; 9 nucleotides match TRBD1. Germline CDR1 ENHRY, CDR2 SYGVKD. This CDR3 has 15 residues. V shed 2 bases and J 5 bases; nucleotides not matched to a gene: 4.